The present T cell receptor beta chain was sequenced within a study of CD8 T cells in Susac syndrome. Reverse transcription of about 0.5 to 1 ug RNA used random hexamers. One entry per CDR3 protein results from TCRdb running MiXCR on the immunoSEQ multiplex PCR reads. The profile shows around 130,000 distinct CDR3 sequences, approximately 90% of them singletons. In germline, CDR1 is MNHEY, CDR2 SVGAGI. This CDR3 is built from 13 residues. J gave up 2 bases and V 6 bases, and 2 bases lay outside the gene matches. Sequenced input: CD8+ T cells from PBMCs. The TCR sequence derives from a human donor with multiple sclerosis. V gene TRBV6-5 combines with J gene TRBJ2-7, with 9 bases identical to TRBD2. In DNA, the CDR3 is TGTGCCAGCAGGGCTAGCGGGACCTACGAGCAGTACTTC. Translated: CASRASGTYEQYF.